The next 27 T cell receptor beta chains were all read from a single sample in a study of Graves' ophthalmopathy and Graves' hyperthyroidism. Amplification of TCR beta CDR3 regions used RNA transcripts. HTBI-primed first-round RT-PCR preceded second-round multiplex PCR. TCRdb independently ran MiXCR on the multiplex PCR reads; one entry per CDR3 protein. The sample lists 300,000 to 400,000 distinct CDR3 sequences, about a sixth seen once, with 2.4% in the top ten. The sequenced material came from peripheral blood. Receptors originate from an adult woman with stable Graves' hyperthyroidism.

Note on this clonotype: This may be a read error: a much more frequent sequence differs by one nucleotide. The V and J genes are TRBV3-1 and TRBJ1-2; D gene ambiguous. Germline CDR1 is LGHDT and CDR2 is YNNKEL (reference sequence). The CDR3 sequence is 13 residues long. Trimming shortened V by 4 bases and J by 10 bases, and 16 bases separated the two germline ends. The CDR3 loop is CASSPPVGIDYTF. CDR3 bases: TGTGCCAGCAGCCCTCCGGTTGGGATTGACTACACCTTC. The full variable domain, with the rest looked up from reference TRBV3-1 and TRBJ1-2, is DTAVSQTPKYLVTQMGNDKSIKCEQNLGHDTMYWYKQDSKKFLKIMFSYNNKELIINETVPNRFSPKSPDKAHLNLHINSLELGDSAVYFCASSPPVGIDYTFGSGTRLTVV.

A word on this clonotype: The DNA is left out, because the CDR3 cannot be placed on it with certainty; the CDR3 is given as TCRdb lists it. This sequence joins TRBV12-3 or TRBV12-4 and TRBJ1-5; TRBD1, the table's D call, lacks a check against the DNA. The CDR3 sequence runs 16 residues, both termini included. The CDR3: CASSSSAGGGNQPQHF.

Ten or more counts support this clonotype. The rearrangement joins TRBV6-5 to TRBJ1-2; 9 nucleotides match TRBD1. This CDR3 is built from 11 residues. From germline, CDR1 is MNHEY and CDR2 SVGAGI. V dropped 8 bases and J dropped 13; count of bases not matched to a gene: 8. The CDR3, as DNA: TGTGCCAGCGGTAACAGGGGGCGCATCACCTTC. Amino acids: CASGNRGRITF.

This clonotype was picked up many times. V and J are TRBV27 and TRBJ2-3; D unclear. The CDR3 totals 14 residues. V was shortened by 11 bases and J by 4 bases, with 19 bases between the two germline ends. Germline values: CDR1 MNHEY, CDR2 SMNVEV (reference sequence). CDR3 in DNA: TGTGCCTCCCGCCCCCAAGGGTTTGCAGATACGCAGTATTTT. Residues: CASRPQGFADTQYF.

In DNA form, the CDR3 reads TGTGCTAGTGGTTTGGTCGGACAGGGCGGCTACGAGCAGTACTTC. Translating it yields CASGLVGQGGYEQYF. V usage is TRBV12-5 and J usage is TRBJ2-7; 8 bases are a match to TRBD1. This CDR3 spans 15 amino acids. V was pared by 0 bases and J by 3 bases, with 4 bases of the junction left unmatched. Germline CDR1 reads LGHNT; CDR2 reads FRNRAP.

Ten or more counts support this clonotype. This chain uses TRBV28 with TRBJ1-2; 8 nucleotides agree with TRBD1. This CDR3 has 14 amino acids. V was clipped by 6 bases and J by 8 bases; unmatched bases: 11. CDR1 is MDHEN and CDR2 is SYDVKM in the germline V gene. In DNA form, the CDR3 reads TGTGCCAGCAGCCGGCCCAGGGGGCCTTTCGGCTACACCTTC. Residues: CASSRPRGPFGYTF.

Ten or more counts support this clonotype. This chain connects TRBV12-3 or TRBV12-4 to TRBJ2-2; 7 bases fit TRBD2. The CDR3 spans 13 residues. The junction had 4 bases not matched to a gene; V was cut back by 6 bases and J by 6 bases. CDR3 in amino acids: CASSPTSPGELFF. The CDR3 nucleotides read TGTGCCAGCAGCCCGACTAGCCCCGGGGAGCTGTTTTTT.

This clonotype was detected ten times or more. The chain links TRBV11-2 to TRBJ2-5; TRBD2 matches 7 bases. V lost 5 bases and J lost 4; bases outside the gene matches: 7. The CDR3 runs 14 residues. The germline gives CDR1 SGHAT, CDR2 FQNNGV. CDR3 loop: CASSPGLSGETQYF. CDR3 in DNA: TGTGCCAGCAGCCCGGGACTAAGTGGAGAGACCCAGTACTTC.

This clonotype came up many times. The chain joins TRBV20-1 to TRBJ2-7, with TRBD2 matching 10 bases. The germline V gene has CDR1 DFQATT and CDR2 SNEGSKA (reference sequence). The CDR3 contains 14 residues. With 6 bases clipped from V and 5 bases from J, the junction kept 10 bases outside the gene matches. CDR3 loop: CSAAPSGSVNEQYF. CDR3 sequence (DNA): TGCAGTGCAGCCCCTAGCGGGAGTGTTAACGAGCAGTACTTC.

This clonotype was seen many times. The rearrangement uses TRBV4-2 and TRBJ2-7; a weak D match, TRBD1 (5 bases). The V gene lost 1 base and the J gene lost 5 bases, with 15 bases spanning the gap. The V gene's germline CDR1 is LGHNA and CDR2 YNFKEQ. CDR3 length: 15 amino acids. DNA for the CDR3: TGTGCCAGCAGCCAAGTTCCCAGGGAAGACCACGAGCAGTACTTC. Protein product: CASSQVPREDHEQYF.

This clonotype was picked up many times. The chain is built from TRBV11-2 and TRBJ2-7; D not certain. V lost 2 bases and J lost 7, with 18 bases in between. There are 15 residues in the CDR3. Germline V gene lookup returns CDR1 SGHAT and CDR2 FQNNGV. The CDR3 is CASSLMGLTLGEQYF. For the CDR3, the DNA is TGTGCCAGCAGCTTAATGGGTCTGACACTTGGGGAGCAGTACTTC.

This clonotype appeared many times. The chain employs TRBV5-4 and TRBJ2-7; a possible D gene is TRBD2 (6 bases). The V end lost 1 base, the J end lost 2 bases, and 10 bases lay between the germline ends. The CDR3 runs 14 residues. The V gene's germline CDR1 is SGHNT and CDR2 YYREEE (reference sequence). The CDR3 sequence is CASSLRRDAYEQYF. CDR3 DNA: TGTGCCAGCAGCTTGCGGCGGGACGCCTACGAGCAGTACTTC.

The rearrangement links TRBV29-1 to TRBJ2-5; tentatively, D is TRBD1 (5 bases). V lost 4 bases, J lost 2 bases, and 14 bases lay in between. This CDR3 spans 14 amino acids. CDR1 and CDR2 from the germline V gene are SQVTM and ANQGSEA. The chain's CDR3 is CSVAGWESQETQYF. The DNA for the CDR3 is TGCAGCGTTGCAGGGTGGGAATCACAAGAGACCCAGTACTTC.

The CDR3 region has the DNA TGTGCCAGCAGCCAAGGTTTCAGCCCGAGCTCCTACGAGCAGTACTTC. Encoded protein: CASSQGFSPSSYEQYF. The chain employs TRBV3-2 and TRBJ2-7. TRBV3-2 is given as a pseudogene. The CDR3 loop spans 16 amino acids.

This clonotype was picked up many times. The gene calls are TRBV28 and TRBJ1-1; D call uncertain. The CDR3 has 13 residues. V lost 8 bases to trimming and J lost 3 bases, with 13 bases between them. From germline, CDR1 is MDHEN and CDR2 SYDVKM. CDR3 loop: CASVTRPYTEAFF. As DNA, the CDR3 is TGTGCCAGCGTAACGAGGCCCTACACTGAAGCTTTCTTT.

The chain links TRBV30 to TRBJ1-5; possibly TRBD1 for D (6 bases). CDR1 is GTSNPN and CDR2 is SVGIG in the germline V gene (reference sequence). V shed 0 bases and J shed 4 bases, with 13 bases lying between them. The CDR3 is 15 amino acids. CDR3 nucleotides: TGTGCCTGGAGTGTACGGGACAAGAAGAATCAGCCCCAGCATTTT. Protein: CAWSVRDKKNQPQHF.

This clonotype was seen ten or more times. The chain has TRBV7-2 and TRBJ2-7, with D possibly being TRBD2 (6 bases). Trimming cost V 4 bases and J 13 bases, with 20 bases left between them. Germline CDR1 is SGHTA and CDR2 is FQGNSA. The CDR3 is 13 amino acids. Written as DNA, the CDR3 is TGTGCCAGCAGCTCCGACTCGGAGGGTGGTAACTACTTC. This codes for CASSSDSEGGNYF.

This clonotype was detected many times. The chain carries TRBV28 and TRBJ1-2; 10 bases match TRBD1. The CDR3 has 15 residues. Germline CDR1 MDHEN, CDR2 SYDVKM. V shed 6 bases and J 2 bases; nucleotides not matched to a gene: 6. The CDR3 region is CASSRRQGANYGYTF. The DNA for the CDR3 is TGTGCCAGCAGCCGGAGACAGGGGGCGAACTATGGCTACACCTTC.

This clonotype was found many times. The chain combines TRBV20-1 with TRBJ2-7, with 12 bases fitting TRBD2. CDR3 length equals 13 residues. From germline, CDR1 is DFQATT and CDR2 SNEGSKA (reference sequence). J gave up 3 bases and V 6 bases, and 3 bases lay outside the gene matches. The CDR3 spells CSAAGLAGYEQYF. CDR3 DNA sequence: TGCAGTGCGGCGGGACTAGCGGGCTACGAGCAGTACTTC.

Ten or more counts support this clonotype. The chain links TRBV4-1 to TRBJ1-5; the D gene is possibly TRBD1 (5 bases). CDR3 size: 15 residues. With 4 bases removed from V and 5 bases from J, the gap between germline ends came to 15 bases. Germline V gene data show CDR1 as MGHRA and CDR2 as YSYEKL. CDR3 coding DNA: TGCGCCAGCAGCCTCCTCGACAGAGTGGATCAGCCCCAGCATTTT. Protein sequence: CASSLLDRVDQPQHF.

This clonotype was counted ten times or more. J is TRBJ2-2 and V is TRBV24-1; no definite D call. This CDR3 has 14 residues. Deletions cut 9 bases from V and 2 bases from J, with 12 bases between. CDR1 KGHDR and CDR2 SFDVKD come from the germline V gene. The CDR3 sequence is CATSLRQNTGELFF. In DNA, the CDR3 is TGTGCCACCTCTTTACGCCAAAACACCGGGGAGCTGTTTTTT.

This clonotype was recorded many times. The gene calls are TRBV28 and TRBJ2-7; a weak D match, TRBD1 (6 bases). The CDR3 extends over 13 amino acids. Germline lookup yields CDR1 MDHEN and CDR2 SYDVKM. V dropped 3 bases and J dropped 2 bases, with 8 bases sitting between them. CDR3 region: CASSFSGAYEQYF. The DNA for the CDR3 is TGTGCCAGCAGTTTCTCAGGGGCCTACGAGCAGTACTTC.

This clonotype has a count of ten or more. The gene calls are TRBV20-1 and TRBJ1-2; D remains unclear. The CDR3 is 11 amino acids. Germline V lookup: CDR1 DFQATT, CDR2 SNEGSKA (reference sequence). Between the trimmed V and J ends, which lost 1 base and 8 bases, there was a span of 8 bases. DNA of the CDR3: TGCAGTGCTAGAGCCCCGGCCGGCTACACCTTC. As protein: CSARAPAGYTF.

Many counts were recorded for this clonotype. This chain joins TRBV7-8 and TRBJ1-2, with D perhaps TRBD1 (6 bases). Trimming pared 4 bases from V and 9 bases from J, leaving 9 bases between. The CDR3 length is 11 residues. Germline V gives CDR1 SGHVS, CDR2 FQNEAQ. In nucleotides, the CDR3 is TGTGCCAGCAGCTCACAGGGTCGCTACACCTTC. Translated, it gives CASSSQGRYTF.

The V and J genes are TRBV29-1 and TRBJ2-3; 15 bases are a match to TRBD2. From germline, CDR1 is SQVTM and CDR2 ANQGSEA. The CDR3 runs to 16 residues. V was pared by 5 bases and J by 5 bases, with 8 bases of the junction left unmatched. Written as DNA, the CDR3 is TGCAGCGTTCCGGGACTAGCGGGAGGTTTGGTAGATACGCAGTATTTT. Protein: CSVPGLAGGLVDTQYF.

This clonotype showed up many times. This chain connects TRBV12-5 to TRBJ1-5; 9 positions match TRBD1. Trimming at V came to 5 bases and at J to 0 bases, leaving 11 bases not matched to a gene. CDR3 size: 18 residues. Germline loops: CDR1 LGHNT, CDR2 FRNRAP. The CDR3 loop reads CASGLQDRGFYSNQPQHF. The DNA for the CDR3 is TGTGCTAGTGGTCTCCAGGACAGGGGATTTTATAGCAATCAGCCCCAGCATTTT.

This clonotype occurred many times. The genes are TRBV2 and TRBJ1-2; D might be TRBD1 (5 bases). Trimming took off 0 bases at V and 4 bases at J, with 15 bases between the two ends. The CDR3 totals 16 residues. Germline V gene data show CDR1 as SNHLY and CDR2 as FYNNEI. The CDR3 sequence: CASSEAQGRKIYGYTF. CDR3 sequence (DNA): TGTGCCAGCAGTGAAGCGCAGGGACGGAAGATCTATGGCTACACCTTC.